The 11 T cell receptor beta chains in this list originate from one sample, sequenced in a study of T-cell reconstitution after alpha-beta-depleted transplantation in children. TCRbeta library preparation incorporated unique molecular identifiers. TCRdb reanalysed the PCR reads using MiXCR and keeps one entry per CDR3 protein. The table shows fewer than 120,000 distinct CDR3 sequences, with about 9.4% occurring only once. The material was PBMCs from the stem cell graft donor, obtained from the stem cell graft. Receptor source: a human donor who donated a stem cell graft to a child with acute lymphoblastic leukemia.

This sequence joins TRBV7-8 and TRBJ2-1; TRBD2 agrees at 10 bases. CDR3 length equals 15 residues. J was trimmed by 8 bases and V by 4 bases; bases with no gene match: 8. From germline, CDR1 is SGHVS and CDR2 FQNEAQ. CDR3 in DNA: TGTGCCAGCAGCTGGGCTAGCGGGAGAGACCATGAGCAGTTCTTC. Residues: CASSWASGRDHEQFF.

With regard to this clonotype: One end of the junction is discordant with germline, which a read error may explain. The genes are TRBV4-1 and TRBJ1-6, with D possibly matching TRBD1 (5 bases). The CDR3 sequence is 23 residues long. Germline assignment: CDR1 MGHRA and CDR2 YSYEKL. Here the CDR3 reads CASSQGGAAQESGASSYNSPLHF. In nucleotides, the CDR3 is TGCGCCAGCAGCCAAGGAGGGGCGGCCCAGGAAAGCGGGGCCAGCTCCTATAATTCCCCCCTCCACTTT.

This clonotype occurred many times. CDR3 in amino acids: CASSLSSGGSYEQYF. CDR3 in DNA: TGTGCCAGCAGCTTATCTAGCGGGGGCTCTTACGAGCAGTACTTC. V is TRBV7-2 and J is TRBJ2-7, with 10 bases that match TRBD2. V shed 2 bases and J 4 bases; nucleotides not matched to a gene: 5. The germline V gene encodes CDR1 SGHTA and CDR2 FQGNSA. This CDR3 has 15 amino acids.

Of note for this clonotype: A much larger clone differs by one base, so this may be a read error. The chain joins TRBV12-3 or TRBV12-4 to TRBJ2-3; either TRBD1 or TRBD2 may fit D (5 bases each). This CDR3 is 14 amino acids long. Trimming removed 7 bases from V and 6 bases from J, with 17 bases in between. CDR3 DNA sequence: TGTGCCAGCACCCTGAGGGAGTGGGGCGATACGCAGTATTTT. Residues: CASTLREWGDTQYF.

This clonotype has a count of ten or more. The chain joins TRBV29-1 to TRBJ1-1; no firm D call. Germline lookup yields CDR1 SQVTM and CDR2 ANQGSEA. CDR3 size: 12 residues. The V end was cut by 4 bases, the J end by 1 base, with 7 bases between. This CDR3 reads CSVGGGNTEAFF. For the CDR3, the DNA is TGCAGCGTTGGGGGAGGGAACACTGAAGCTTTCTTT.

This clonotype has at least ten counts. V gene TRBV12-3 or TRBV12-4 combines with J gene TRBJ2-3; D gene ambiguous. V was pared by 4 bases and J by 2 bases, with 7 bases between. The CDR3 is 13 amino acids. The CDR3 here is CASSSYITDTQYF. The CDR3 region has the DNA TGTGCCAGCAGTTCGTACATCACAGATACGCAGTATTTT.

Many counts were recorded for this clonotype. V and J are TRBV20-1 and TRBJ2-5; D ambiguous. Trimming took 3 bases from V and 5 from J, leaving 16 bases between them. This CDR3 is 14 amino acids long. From germline, CDR1 is DFQATT and CDR2 SNEGSKA (reference sequence). CDR3 in amino acids: CSASLVWGRETQYF. The CDR3 DNA reads as TGCAGTGCTAGTCTCGTGTGGGGTCGGGAGACCCAGTACTTC.

This clonotype was detected many times. The V and J genes are TRBV25-1 and TRBJ2-7; D unresolved. V shed 0 bases and J shed 5 bases, with 8 bases lying between them. Looked up from germline, CDR1 is MGHDK and CDR2 is SYGVNS. This CDR3 is built from 13 residues. The CDR3 here is CASSEYVKNEQYF. CDR3 nucleotides: TGTGCCAGCAGTGAATATGTCAAAAACGAGCAGTACTTC.

This clonotype was seen repeatedly, ten times or more. V is TRBV9 and J is TRBJ1-1; weak D call: TRBD1 (6 bases). This CDR3 is built from 15 residues. Trimming stripped 0 bases from V and 2 bases from J, with 11 bases between. Germline loops: CDR1 SGDLS, CDR2 YYNGEE. The CDR3 nucleotides read TGTGCCAGCAGCGTAGGGGGGCGAATTAACACTGAAGCTTTCTTT. This gives the protein CASSVGGRINTEAFF.

This clonotype was seen repeatedly, ten times or more. V is TRBV5-5 and J is TRBJ2-7; TRBD1 aligns across 10 bases. Germline V gives CDR1 SGHKS, CDR2 YYEKEE (reference sequence). This CDR3 has 14 amino acids. V trimming: 4 bases; J trimming: 5 bases; junction bases outside the gene matches: 6. The CDR3 here is CASSPRDRGHEQYF. For the CDR3, the DNA is TGTGCCAGCAGCCCCCGGGACAGGGGACACGAGCAGTACTTC.

This clonotype has ten or more counts. The chain joins TRBV20-1 to TRBJ2-5, with D possibly called TRBD1 or TRBD2 (5 bases each). This CDR3 is built from 14 residues. CDR1 DFQATT and CDR2 SNEGSKA come from the germline V gene (reference sequence). V was clipped by 3 bases and J by 4 bases, with 15 bases between them. CDR3 region: CSARTGTDSETQYF. Written as DNA, the CDR3 is TGCAGTGCTAGGACCGGGACCGACTCAGAGACCCAGTACTTC.